This T cell receptor (beta chain) originates from a study of T cell repertoires in cytomegalovirus infection. Whole-study context: CMV infection plus the matching HLA type was flagged by public TCR beta signatures. Overall study findings and caveats: People with CMV and the relevant HLA were identified by cumulative public TCR beta family frequency. Ex vivo responses were dominated by HLA-C-restricted CMV-specific TCR beta clonotypes.

This clonotype was detected many times. The target antigen is unknown. This CDR3 is built from 14 residues. Germline V gives CDR1 SGHDN, CDR2 FVKESK. Trimming took 7 bases from V and 5 from J, leaving 15 bases between them. Via MiXCR, TCRdb re-called the reads, giving one row per CDR3 protein. The data show around 270,000 distinct CDR3 sequences, with roughly 9% seen just once and approximately 15% held by the top ten. Material for sequencing was PBMCs. The rearrangement joins TRBV14 to TRBJ2-1, with D possibly matching TRBD2 (6 bases). The origin of this receptor is a human donor in good health (CMV status not recorded). Some clones in this sample may be carry-over from other donors' samples. The CDR3 coding sequence is TGTGCCAGCACCCGGAGGGCCAGGGACAATGAGCAGTTCTTC. This gives the protein CASTRRARDNEQFF.